This T cell receptor (beta chain) was documented in a study of regulatory T cells in long-lasting Graves disease. Study conclusions and caveats: Persistent-disease Graves' patients showed less TCR diversity than new cases. TRBV28, TRBJ1-2 and TRBJ2-5 emerged as the favored segments in persistent disease.

Time point described: newly diagnosed GD, antithyroid drugs for less than 3 months. Researchers made the TCR library from RNA that was extracted from PBMCs. Germline loops: CDR1 LGHNA, CDR2 YNFKEQ. CDR3 length equals 16 residues. Germline trimming cut 4 bases from V and 3 bases from J; bases unmatched to any gene: 7. Sequencing libraries for TCR beta were prepared with iRepertoire HTBI primers and Arm-PCR of CDR3 regions. TCRdb passed the multiplex PCR reads through MiXCR, listing each CDR3 protein once. The profile shows some 400,000 distinct CDR3 sequences, 14% to 15% of them singletons. This clonotype was observed many times. As yet, its antigen is unknown. The same data also contributed to another study, on T cells in Graves' hyperthyroidism and ophthalmopathy. That study reports: Reasons for excluding patients were uncontrolled infection, other autoimmune disease, pregnancy or lactation. Ophthalmopathy, as predicted by the model, came a median 6.5 months after the prediction.

The material was peripheral blood mononuclear cells (PBMCs), obtained at new diagnosis, from a patient treated with antithyroid drugs. The sequence came from a woman aged 25 to 39 with Graves disease. The chain uses TRBV4-2 and TRBJ2-3; 10 bases fit TRBD2. CDR3 DNA sequence: TGTGCCAGCAGCCCTGGAACTAGCGGGAATACAGATACGCAGTATTTT. Protein: CASSPGTSGNTDTQYF.